Described below is a single T cell receptor (beta chain) sequence and its context. Repertoires were generated with immunoSEQ multiplex PCR, while TCRdb's copy carries only in-frame clones and drops some. The sample has more than 80,000 clones, roughly four fifths seen once. The data belong to a study of blood T cell repertoires in COVID-19. Trimming took 3 bases from V and 2 from J; bases not matched to a gene: 2. The CDR3 spans 16 residues. Germline V lookup: CDR1 LNHNV, CDR2 YYDKDF (reference sequence). This TCR was recovered from a woman aged 60-70 years with acute or convalescent COVID-19. This chain connects TRBV15 to TRBJ2-5; TRBD2 matches 14 bases. Input material: peripheral blood. The CDR3 here is CATSRGLAGAQETQYF. CDR3 nucleotides: TGTGCCACCAGCAGGGGACTAGCGGGAGCTCAAGAGACCCAGTACTTC.